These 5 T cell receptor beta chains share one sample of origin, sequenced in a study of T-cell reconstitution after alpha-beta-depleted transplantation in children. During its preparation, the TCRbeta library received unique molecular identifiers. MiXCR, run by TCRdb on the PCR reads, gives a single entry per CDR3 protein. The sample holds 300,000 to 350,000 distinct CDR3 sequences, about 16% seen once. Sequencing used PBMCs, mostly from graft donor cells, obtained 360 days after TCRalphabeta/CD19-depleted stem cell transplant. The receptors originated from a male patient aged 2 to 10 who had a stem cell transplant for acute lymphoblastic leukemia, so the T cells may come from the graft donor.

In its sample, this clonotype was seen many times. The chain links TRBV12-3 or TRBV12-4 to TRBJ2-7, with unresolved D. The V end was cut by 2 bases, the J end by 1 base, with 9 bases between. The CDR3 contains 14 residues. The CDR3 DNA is TGTGCCAGCAGTTTATGGGTGGAGTCCTACGAGCAGTACTTC. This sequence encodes CASSLWVESYEQYF.

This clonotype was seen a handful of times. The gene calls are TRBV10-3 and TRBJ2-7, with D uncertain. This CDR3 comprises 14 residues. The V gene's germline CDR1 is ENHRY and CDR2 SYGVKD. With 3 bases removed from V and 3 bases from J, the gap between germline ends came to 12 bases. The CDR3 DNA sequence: TGTGCCATCAGTGACCCCCGGATGGTCTACGAGCAGTACTTC. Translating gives CAISDPRMVYEQYF.

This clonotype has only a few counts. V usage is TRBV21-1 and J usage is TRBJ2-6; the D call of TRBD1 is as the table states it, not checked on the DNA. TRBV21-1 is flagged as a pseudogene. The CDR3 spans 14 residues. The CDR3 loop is CASSNRVGANVLTF. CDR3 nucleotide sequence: TGTGCCAGCAGTAACAGGGTTGGGGCCAACGTCCTGACTTTC.

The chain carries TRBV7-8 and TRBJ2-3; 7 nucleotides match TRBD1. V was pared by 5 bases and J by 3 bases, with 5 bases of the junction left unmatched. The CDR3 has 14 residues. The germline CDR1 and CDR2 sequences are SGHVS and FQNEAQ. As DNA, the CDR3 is TGTGCCAGCAGCCCCGGACAGGTTACAGATACGCAGTATTTT. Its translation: CASSPGQVTDTQYF.

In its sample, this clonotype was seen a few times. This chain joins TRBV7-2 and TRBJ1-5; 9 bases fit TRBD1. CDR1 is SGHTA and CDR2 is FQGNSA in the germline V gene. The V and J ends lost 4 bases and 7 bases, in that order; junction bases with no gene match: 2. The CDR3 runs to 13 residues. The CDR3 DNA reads TGTGCCAGCAGCTCCACAGGGGGCCAGCCCCAGCATTTT. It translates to CASSSTGGQPQHF.